The next 2 T cell receptor beta chains were all read from a single sample in a study of cytomegalovirus exposure and HLA in healthy donors. Use of 60 Vbeta and 13 Jbeta primers characterized the PCR. Some clones are missing from TCRdb's copy, which holds only in-frame ones; the method was immunoSEQ multiplex PCR. The repertoire holds over 95,000 clones, with 74% as singletons. Sample: PBMCs. These TCRs come from a woman in her 40s in good health and CMV-seropositive.

This chain uses TRBV30 with TRBJ1-1; D is perhaps TRBD1 (6 bases). Per germline, CDR1 GTSNPN and CDR2 SVGIG (reference sequence). The CDR3 sequence is 13 residues long. V was pared by 2 bases and J by 5 bases, with 12 bases between. CDR3: CAWSRQQGTEAFF. DNA for the CDR3: TGTGCCTGGAGTAGACAACAGGGTACTGAAGCTTTCTTT.

V gene TRBV7-3 combines with J gene TRBJ2-1; tentatively, D is TRBD1 (5 bases). V lost 5 bases, J lost 2 bases, and 7 bases lay in between. Germline V gives CDR1 SGHTA, CDR2 FQGTGA. This CDR3 is built from 13 residues. The CDR3 spells CASSPTAYNEQFF. In DNA form, the CDR3 reads TGTGCCAGCAGCCCGACAGCCTACAATGAGCAGTTCTTC.